Sequencing of this T cell receptor beta chain was carried out in a study of blood T cell repertoires in COVID-19. Germline CDR1 and CDR2: MNHEY and SMNVEV (reference sequence). This CDR3 is built from 15 residues. The V and J ends lost 3 bases and 6 bases, in that order; junction bases with no gene match: 8. Profiled with immunoSEQ multiplex PCR; TCRdb holds only in-frame clones, not every one. The sample yields over 150,000 clones, approximately 91% seen once. The sequenced material came from peripheral blood. This sequence originates from a man between 18 and 35 years old with COVID-19, enrolled during active disease. The chain combines TRBV27 with TRBJ2-1, with 7 positions matching TRBD2. CDR3 protein: CASSFGGLVTNEQFF. Here the CDR3 DNA reads TGTGCCAGCAGTTTCGGCGGACTAGTAACCAATGAGCAGTTCTTC.